The rows below give T cell receptor beta chains drawn from one sample of a study of sequential checkpoint blockade in melanoma. Generated by immunoSEQ multiplex PCR, the TCRdb table keeps only in-frame clones and is missing some. The sample includes 3,500 to 4,000 clones, 60% to 70% of them seen just once. The sequences come from CD8+ T cells sorted from blood (inferred from file names), collected from a patient given nivolumab and ipilimumab in sequence. The source of these receptors is a human donor with melanoma. Both conserved end residues are part of each CDR3. D genes are given only for firm matches. Some rows have no size entry. The others give once, few or many, or a class for an expanded clone.

d_gene	v_gene	abundance	j_gene	CDR3nt	CDR3aa
NA	TRBV5-6	NA	TRBJ2-1	TGTGCCAGCAGCTTGGCGATGCGGGAACTGGATGAGCAGTTCTTC	CASSLAMRELDEQFF
NA	TRBV7-6	NA	TRBJ2-7	TGTGCCAGCAGCTCACCAGGTTCCACCGAGCAGTACTTC	CASSSPGSTEQYF
NA	TRBV19	NA	TRBJ1-4	TGTGCCAGTAGTATCCAGAGTATTGGAGGGCGAGAAAAACTGTTTTTT	CASSIQSIGGREKLFF
NA	TRBV5-6	NA	TRBJ1-1	TGTGCCAGCAGTTTAGGGCCCTCGGGGAACTCTGAAGCTTTCTTT	CASSLGPSGNSEAFF
NA	TRBV7-9	NA	TRBJ2-7	TGTGCCAGCACGGACACGTCCTACGAGCAGTACTTC	CASTDTSYEQYF
NA	TRBV13	NA	TRBJ2-7	TGTGCCAGCAGCTTAGGGGGAGAGGGACTTTACGAGCAGTACTTC	CASSLGGEGLYEQYF
TRBD1	TRBV7-9	NA	TRBJ2-7	TGTGCCAGCAGCACGGACCGGACAGGGAGCTACGAGCAGTACTTC	CASSTDRTGSYEQYF
TRBD1	TRBV11-2	few	TRBJ2-7	TGTGCCAGCAGCCTGGGACAGACCTACGAGCAGTACTTC	CASSLGQTYEQYF
TRBD1	TRBV27	NA	TRBJ1-1	TGTGCCAGCAGTTTAACGTTGGGACAGGGGTCCATGAACACTGAAGCTTTCTTT	CASSLTLGQGSMNTEAFF
TRBD2	TRBV5-4	NA	TRBJ2-7	TGTGCCAGCAGCCCCCACTTGACACGGGAAGGACTAGTTAACTACGAGCAGTACTTC	CASSPHLTREGLVNYEQYF
NA	TRBV7-2	once	TRBJ1-1	TGTGCCAGCAGCGCACAGATATGGAACACTGAAGCTTTCTTT	CASSAQIWNTEAFF
NA	TRBV6-6	NA	TRBJ1-1	TGTGCCAGCGCAGGATTTACTGAAGCTTTCTTT	CASAGFTEAFF
NA	TRBV14	NA	TRBJ2-3	TGTGCCAGCAGCCAAGGGGCCTACGGCACAGATACGCAGTATTTT	CASSQGAYGTDTQYF
NA	TRBV15	NA	TRBJ2-7	TGTGCCACCAGCAGAGAGGTGCGGGGCCGTTACTCCTACGAGCAGTACTTC	CATSREVRGRYSYEQYF
TRBD2	TRBV4-1	NA	TRBJ2-7	TGCGCCAGCAGCCAAATTAGCGGGAGGGGGGACGAGCAGTACTTC	CASSQISGRGDEQYF
NA	TRBV29-1	NA	TRBJ1-1	TGCAGCGCCGTCAACGATTACGGGGTTGGGGCTTTCTTT	CSAVNDYGVGAFF
TRBD2	TRBV29-1	NA	TRBJ2-7	TGCAGCGCTGCGACTAGCGTAACCTACGAGCAGTACTTC	CSAATSVTYEQYF